A selection of T cell receptor beta chains follows, all from one sample in a study of T cell responses to AZD1222 COVID-19 vaccine. Repertoires were generated with immunoSEQ multiplex PCR, while TCRdb's copy carries only in-frame clones and drops some. The sample carries 150,000 to 200,000 clones, approximately 93% recorded once. The source material was peripheral blood, sampled on day 0 of AZD1222 vaccination. These receptors all stem from an adult in good health. Each CDR3 is given with its conserved first and last residue. Fields, in order: clone size, J gene, V gene, D gene, CDR3 protein, CDR3 DNA. A D gene is named only where the DNA matches it firmly. The listing skips clone size in some rows; elsewhere it reads once, few, many or a size class.

abundance: .; j_gene: TRBJ2-5; v_gene: TRBV5-4; d_gene: TRBD1; CDR3aa: CASSLGQGETQYF; CDR3nt: TGTGCCAGCAGTTTAGGACAGGGAGAGACCCAGTACTTC
abundance: .; j_gene: TRBJ1-1; v_gene: TRBV5-1; d_gene: .; CDR3aa: CASAQQNTEAFF; CDR3nt: TGCGCCAGCGCTCAACAGAACACTGAAGCTTTCTTT
abundance: .; j_gene: TRBJ2-7; v_gene: TRBV5-1; d_gene: .; CDR3aa: CASSSPGRLYEQYF; CDR3nt: TGCGCCAGCAGCTCCCCAGGGAGGCTCTACGAGCAGTACTTC
abundance: .; j_gene: TRBJ2-2; v_gene: TRBV4-1; d_gene: .; CDR3aa: CASSPHVIYTGELFF; CDR3nt: TGCGCCAGCAGCCCGCACGTGATCTACACCGGGGAGCTGTTTTTT
abundance: .; j_gene: TRBJ2-7; v_gene: TRBV13; d_gene: .; CDR3aa: CASSLVTSYEQYF; CDR3nt: TGTGCCAGCAGCTTAGTTACCTCCTACGAGCAGTACTTC
abundance: .; j_gene: TRBJ1-6; v_gene: TRBV4-3; d_gene: .; CDR3aa: CASSQAADRQYSPLHF; CDR3nt: TGCGCCAGCAGCCAGGCTGCTGACAGACAATATTCACCCCTCCACTTT
abundance: .; j_gene: TRBJ1-1; v_gene: TRBV29-1; d_gene: .; CDR3aa: CSVELAGVHTEAFF; CDR3nt: TGCAGCGTTGAGTTGGCGGGTGTACATACTGAAGCTTTCTTT
abundance: .; j_gene: TRBJ2-5; v_gene: TRBV7-2; d_gene: .; CDR3aa: CASSLSRDPGETQYF; CDR3nt: TGTGCCAGCAGCTTATCGAGGGATCCGGGGGAGACCCAGTACTTC
abundance: .; j_gene: TRBJ2-5; v_gene: TRBV6-6; d_gene: TRBD1; CDR3aa: CASRKDRERETQYF; CDR3nt: TGTGCCAGCAGGAAAGACAGGGAGAGAGAGACCCAGTACTTC
abundance: .; j_gene: TRBJ2-2; v_gene: TRBV19; d_gene: .; CDR3aa: CASSSPAAGYRELFF; CDR3nt: TGTGCCAGTAGTTCACCGGCGGCGGGGTACCGGGAGCTGTTTTTT
abundance: .; j_gene: TRBJ1-6; v_gene: TRBV5-6; d_gene: TRBD1; CDR3aa: CASSSTDRGNSPLHF; CDR3nt: TGTGCCAGCAGCTCAACCGACAGGGGTAATTCACCCCTCCACTTT
abundance: .; j_gene: TRBJ1-2; v_gene: TRBV6-5; d_gene: .; CDR3aa: CASSSRAGEFHYGYTF; CDR3nt: TGTGCCAGCAGTTCACGGGCAGGGGAATTCCACTATGGCTACACCTTC
abundance: .; j_gene: TRBJ2-2; v_gene: TRBV9; d_gene: TRBD1; CDR3aa: CASSVGDRGSGELFF; CDR3nt: TGTGCCAGCAGCGTAGGGGACAGGGGGTCCGGGGAGCTGTTTTTT
abundance: .; j_gene: TRBJ1-5; v_gene: TRBV6-5; d_gene: .; CDR3aa: CASSSPGQPQHF; CDR3nt: TGTGCCAGCAGTTCTCCGGGTCAGCCCCAGCATTTT
abundance: .; j_gene: TRBJ2-1; v_gene: TRBV9; d_gene: TRBD1; CDR3aa: CASSPRGTAYNEQFF; CDR3nt: TGTGCCAGCAGCCCTCGTGGGACAGCCTACAATGAGCAGTTCTTC
abundance: .; j_gene: TRBJ2-5; v_gene: TRBV6-2/TRBV6-3; d_gene: TRBD2; CDR3aa: CASSYTAGGETQYF; CDR3nt: TGTGCCAGCAGTTACACAGCGGGGGGCGAGACCCAGTACTTC
abundance: .; j_gene: TRBJ2-3; v_gene: TRBV3-1/TRBV3-2; d_gene: TRBD2; CDR3aa: CASSQVGVAGGDTQYF; CDR3nt: TGTGCCAGCAGCCAAGTCGGTGTGGCGGGGGGAGATACGCAGTATTTT
abundance: few; j_gene: TRBJ1-1; v_gene: TRBV2; d_gene: .; CDR3aa: CASRENTEAFF; CDR3nt: TGTGCCAGCAGAGAGAACACTGAAGCTTTCTTT
abundance: .; j_gene: TRBJ2-2; v_gene: TRBV11-2; d_gene: .; CDR3aa: CASSLPGTGELFF; CDR3nt: TGTGCCAGCAGCTTACCGGGGACCGGGGAGCTGTTTTTT
abundance: .; j_gene: TRBJ2-1; v_gene: TRBV4-2; d_gene: TRBD2; CDR3aa: CASSVQPSGGADNEQFF; CDR3nt: TGTGCCAGCAGCGTGCAGCCGAGCGGGGGGGCGGACAATGAGCAGTTCTTC
abundance: once; j_gene: TRBJ1-6; v_gene: TRBV27; d_gene: TRBD1; CDR3aa: CASSRYPDRGGSPLHF; CDR3nt: TGTGCCAGCAGTCGATACCCCGACAGGGGAGGCTCACCCCTCCACTTT
abundance: .; j_gene: TRBJ2-2; v_gene: TRBV12-3/TRBV12-4; d_gene: .; CDR3aa: CASSLTRPGELFF; CDR3nt: TGTGCCAGCAGTTTAACCAGGCCCGGGGAGCTGTTTTTT
abundance: .; j_gene: TRBJ1-1; v_gene: TRBV9; d_gene: .; CDR3aa: CASGTQNTEAFF; CDR3nt: TGTGCCAGCGGGACTCAGAACACTGAAGCTTTCTTT
abundance: .; j_gene: TRBJ2-3; v_gene: TRBV24-1; d_gene: TRBD2; CDR3aa: CATSDSTGGQSDTQYF; CDR3nt: TGTGCCACCAGCGATTCGACGGGGGGGCAGTCAGATACGCAGTATTTT
abundance: .; j_gene: TRBJ1-5; v_gene: TRBV12-2; d_gene: .; CDR3aa: CASRLGGSDRGGQPQHF; CDR3nt: TGTGCAAGTCGCTTAGGGGGGTCGGACAGGGGAGGTCAGCCCCAGCATTTT
abundance: .; j_gene: TRBJ1-1; v_gene: TRBV7-8; d_gene: .; CDR3aa: CASSSQGGRVDTEAFF; CDR3nt: TGTGCCAGCAGCTCTCAAGGGGGGAGGGTAGATACTGAAGCTTTCTTT
abundance: .; j_gene: TRBJ1-2; v_gene: TRBV6-2/TRBV6-3; d_gene: TRBD1; CDR3aa: CASSYQLRGQERGYTF; CDR3nt: TGTGCCAGCAGTTACCAATTAAGGGGGCAAGAGCGTGGCTACACCTTC
abundance: .; j_gene: TRBJ1-5; v_gene: TRBV4-3; d_gene: TRBD1; CDR3aa: CASSQEVGTGSYQPQHF; CDR3nt: TGCGCCAGCAGCCAAGAGGTTGGGACAGGATCCTATCAGCCCCAGCATTTT
abundance: .; j_gene: TRBJ2-1; v_gene: TRBV7-9; d_gene: .; CDR3aa: CASSLALAGTYNEQFF; CDR3nt: TGTGCCAGCAGCTTAGCGCTTGCGGGCACTTACAATGAGCAGTTCTTC
abundance: .; j_gene: TRBJ1-4; v_gene: TRBV3-1/TRBV3-2; d_gene: .; CDR3aa: CASSQSDNLPRLFF; CDR3nt: TGTGCCAGCAGCCAATCGGACAACTTGCCGAGACTGTTTTTT
abundance: .; j_gene: TRBJ2-3; v_gene: TRBV7-2; d_gene: .; CDR3aa: CASSSAGSTDTQYF; CDR3nt: TGTGCCAGCAGCTCGGCGGGCTCCACAGATACGCAGTATTTT
abundance: .; j_gene: TRBJ1-6; v_gene: TRBV10-2; d_gene: .; CDR3aa: CASVGSSYNSPLHF; CDR3nt: TGCGCCAGCGTGGGAAGCTCCTATAATTCACCCCTCCACTTT
abundance: .; j_gene: TRBJ1-5; v_gene: TRBV2; d_gene: .; CDR3aa: CASSAQGVNQPQHF; CDR3nt: TGTGCCAGCAGCGCACAGGGAGTCAATCAGCCCCAGCATTTT
abundance: once; j_gene: TRBJ1-1; v_gene: TRBV11-2; d_gene: .; CDR3aa: CASSPSPNTEAFF; CDR3nt: TGTGCCAGCAGCCCGAGCCCGAACACTGAAGCTTTCTTT
abundance: .; j_gene: TRBJ1-2; v_gene: TRBV4-3; d_gene: .; CDR3aa: CASSQDLLGGWGYTF; CDR3nt: TGCGCCAGCAGCCAAGATCTTCTAGGGGGTTGGGGCTACACCTTC
abundance: .; j_gene: TRBJ1-3; v_gene: TRBV9; d_gene: .; CDR3aa: CASSVGNSSGNTIYF; CDR3nt: TGTGCCAGCAGCGTAGGGAATTCCTCTGGAAACACCATATATTTT
abundance: .; j_gene: TRBJ2-7; v_gene: TRBV28; d_gene: .; CDR3aa: CASTTILNSYEQYF; CDR3nt: TGTGCCAGCACTACGATCCTCAACTCCTACGAGCAGTACTTC
abundance: .; j_gene: TRBJ2-4; v_gene: TRBV28; d_gene: .; CDR3aa: CASRYTGSKNIQYF; CDR3nt: TGTGCCAGCAGATACACAGGGTCCAAAAACATTCAGTACTTC
abundance: .; j_gene: TRBJ2-7; v_gene: TRBV25-1; d_gene: .; CDR3aa: CASSDGQHNYYEQYF; CDR3nt: TGTGCCAGCAGTGACGGACAGCATAACTACTACGAGCAGTACTTC
abundance: .; j_gene: TRBJ1-6; v_gene: TRBV5-1; d_gene: .; CDR3aa: CASSVTASSYNSPLHF; CDR3nt: TGCGCCAGCAGCGTTACAGCGAGCTCCTATAATTCACCCCTCCACTTT
abundance: .; j_gene: TRBJ1-2; v_gene: TRBV28; d_gene: .; CDR3aa: CASSPTGFPYGYTF; CDR3nt: TGTGCCAGCAGTCCTACAGGGTTTCCCTATGGCTACACCTTC
abundance: .; j_gene: TRBJ1-4; v_gene: TRBV18; d_gene: TRBD1; CDR3aa: CASSPRTGGDEKLFF; CDR3nt: TGTGCCAGCTCACCAAGGACAGGGGGAGATGAAAAACTGTTTTTT
abundance: .; j_gene: TRBJ2-5; v_gene: TRBV30; d_gene: .; CDR3aa: CARGTQETQYF; CDR3nt: TGTGCCCGGGGTACCCAAGAGACCCAGTACTTC
abundance: .; j_gene: TRBJ1-1; v_gene: TRBV28; d_gene: TRBD1; CDR3aa: CATLWTGANTEAFF; CDR3nt: TGTGCCACTCTCTGGACAGGGGCAAACACTGAAGCTTTCTTT
abundance: .; j_gene: TRBJ2-7; v_gene: TRBV14; d_gene: .; CDR3aa: CASSPGTVSYEQYF; CDR3nt: TGTGCCAGCAGCCCCGGTACGGTCTCCTACGAGCAGTACTTC
abundance: once; j_gene: TRBJ1-2; v_gene: TRBV4-1; d_gene: .; CDR3aa: CASSQDERNFYGYTF; CDR3nt: TGCGCCAGCAGCCAAGATGAACGGAACTTCTATGGCTACACCTTC
abundance: .; j_gene: TRBJ1-2; v_gene: TRBV7-9; d_gene: .; CDR3aa: CASSLQGPYGYTF; CDR3nt: TGTGCCAGCAGCCTACAGGGCCCCTATGGCTACACCTTC
abundance: .; j_gene: TRBJ1-1; v_gene: TRBV7-9; d_gene: TRBD1; CDR3aa: CASSRAGTGNTEAFF; CDR3nt: TGTGCCAGCAGCCGAGCCGGGACAGGCAACACTGAAGCTTTCTTT
abundance: .; j_gene: TRBJ2-3; v_gene: TRBV7-2; d_gene: .; CDR3aa: CASSHSSTDTQYF; CDR3nt: TGTGCCAGCAGCCACTCTAGCACAGATACGCAGTATTTT
abundance: .; j_gene: TRBJ2-3; v_gene: TRBV29-1; d_gene: TRBD1; CDR3aa: CSVRDRETDTQYF; CDR3nt: TGCAGCGTTCGGGACAGGGAGACAGATACGCAGTATTTT
abundance: .; j_gene: TRBJ2-5; v_gene: TRBV4-1; d_gene: .; CDR3aa: CASSQEPRGAGETQYF; CDR3nt: TGCGCCAGCAGCCAAGAGCCGAGGGGGGCGGGGGAGACCCAGTACTTC
abundance: .; j_gene: TRBJ1-2; v_gene: TRBV14; d_gene: .; CDR3aa: CASSQDWGQGDHGYTF; CDR3nt: TGTGCCAGCAGCCAAGATTGGGGTCAGGGTGACCATGGCTACACCTTC
abundance: .; j_gene: TRBJ2-2; v_gene: TRBV3-1/TRBV3-2; d_gene: .; CDR3aa: CASSQVSTGELFF; CDR3nt: TGTGCCAGCAGCCAGGTATCCACCGGGGAGCTGTTTTTT
abundance: .; j_gene: TRBJ1-5; v_gene: TRBV4-1; d_gene: TRBD1; CDR3aa: CASSPLPTGQGAPSNQPQHF; CDR3nt: TGCGCCAGCAGCCCCTTACCTACGGGACAGGGGGCACCAAGCAATCAGCCCCAGCATTTT
abundance: .; j_gene: TRBJ1-4; v_gene: TRBV12-1; d_gene: .; CDR3aa: CASSNSDRGGEKLFF; CDR3nt: TGTGCCAGCAGCAACTCGGACAGGGGAGGGGAAAAACTGTTTTTT